This T cell receptor beta chain came from a study of beta chain features in type 1 diabetes. Whole-study results and caveats: Because the template was cDNA, high-expressing cells might be over-represented. For type 1 diabetes patients, VDJ junctions showed fewer insertions and more deletions. Shorter TCRB CDR3s, moderately but significantly so, were found in Type 1 diabetes patients in all four CD4+ subsets.

The CDR3 contains 15 residues. V was clipped by 2 bases and J by 2 bases, with 11 bases between them. Germline V gene data show CDR1 as MGHRA and CDR2 as YSYEKL. In the case of this clone: As yet, its antigen is unknown.

Each of the CD4+ naive, central memory, regulatory and stem cell-like memory populations was sorted via CD45RO/CCR7/CD25/CD127/CD95/CD27. Isolated RNA was reverse transcribed in full, so expressed TCRB transcripts were sequenced. Clones were sequenced by immunoSEQ multiplex PCR, and TCRdb holds only the in-frame ones, with some missing. Here the sample spans 430,000 or so clones, roughly an eighth being singletons. The V call is TRBV4-1, the J call TRBJ2-3; possible D gene TRBD2, 7 bases. The TCR originated in a woman aged 18-35 years in good health. The source material was naive CD4+ T cells from blood. The CDR3 DNA is TGCGCCAGCAGCCAATTAGGGGGGGTCACAGATACGCAGTATTTT. This codes for CASSQLGGVTDTQYF.